This passage covers 20 T cell receptor beta chains from one sample sequenced in a study of T cells after yellow fever vaccination. MiXCR was run by TCRdb on the 5' RACE reads, yielding one entry per CDR3 protein. In the table there are tens of thousands of distinct CDR3 sequences, more than 5.5% of which are singletons. This specimen consisted of CD8+ T cells sorted from PBMCs, obtained 5 days after the first yellow fever vaccination. These receptor sequences come from a man younger than 35 who received the YFV17D yellow fever vaccine.

J is TRBJ2-5 and V is TRBV7-8; 9 bases agree with TRBD1. The V gene's germline CDR1 is SGHVS and CDR2 FQNEAQ. With V trimmed by 5 bases and J by 4 bases, 8 bases remained unmatched. This CDR3 has 15 residues. CDR3 residues: CASSPGTGNGETQYF. The CDR3 DNA is TGTGCCAGCAGCCCCGGGACAGGGAACGGAGAGACCCAGTACTTC.

This clonotype was seen more than once but under ten times. The J gene is TRBJ2-7, the V gene TRBV20-1; TRBD2 is a possible D gene (7 bases). The ends were cut back, 3 bases at V and 2 bases at J, with 11 bases in the middle. Germline-derived CDR1 and CDR2 are DFQATT and SNEGSKA (reference sequence). This CDR3 contains 13 residues. The DNA for the CDR3 is TGCAGTGCTAGGGGCGGGGGCACCTACGAGCAGTACTTC. Protein product: CSARGGGTYEQYF.

This clonotype was observed at least ten times. The chain combines TRBV27 with TRBJ2-1, with TRBD1 as a possible D gene (6 bases). The CDR3 has 14 amino acids. With 0 bases removed from V and 4 bases from J, the gap between germline ends came to 7 bases. The V gene's germline CDR1 is MNHEY and CDR2 SMNVEV (reference sequence). The CDR3: CASSLSTGYNEQFF. The CDR3 nucleotides are TGTGCCAGCAGTTTATCTACAGGGTACAATGAGCAGTTCTTC.

The sample holds many counts of this clonotype. Here the CDR3 DNA reads TGTGCCAGCAGTTACGAGGTGAACACTGAAGCTTTCTTT. As protein: CASSYEVNTEAFF. The gene calls are TRBV6-5 and TRBJ1-1; D gene ambiguous. The CDR3 spans 13 residues. V was pared by 2 bases and J by 0 bases, with 4 bases between. The germline gives CDR1 MNHEY, CDR2 SVGAGI.

The rearrangement joins TRBV4-2 to TRBJ1-2; 10 bases agree with TRBD1. There are 17 residues in the CDR3. Trimming took 6 bases from V and 2 from J; bases not matched to a gene: 12. Germline-derived CDR1 and CDR2 are LGHNA and YNFKEQ. The chain's CDR3 is CASSPEAGTGANYGYTF. CDR3 sequence (DNA): TGTGCCAGCAGTCCAGAAGCCGGGACAGGGGCAAACTATGGCTACACCTTC.

The table lists this clonotype with many counts. V gene TRBV7-9 combines with J gene TRBJ2-5; 10 bases agree with TRBD2. This CDR3 is 15 amino acids long. The junction had 4 bases not matched to a gene; V was cut back by 3 bases and J by 3 bases. Germline V CDR1 and CDR2: SEHNR, FQNEAQ (reference sequence). Written as DNA, the CDR3 is TGTGCCAGCAGCTTGCCTAGCGGGGGAGAAGAGACCCAGTACTTC. Protein: CASSLPSGGEETQYF.

This clonotype occurred many times. The gene calls are TRBV20-1 and TRBJ2-1, with a tentative D call TRBD2 (6 bases). The CDR3 extends over 19 amino acids. The germline gives CDR1 DFQATT, CDR2 SNEGSKA (reference sequence). V gave up 4 bases and J gave up 7 bases, with 32 bases separating them. CDR3 nucleotides: TGCAGTGCTAAAACCTTATATGCACCCGGGACTTCAAACGGGAATGAGCAGTTCTTC. Protein: CSAKTLYAPGTSNGNEQFF.

This clonotype was detected ten times or more. The rearrangement joins TRBV7-9 to TRBJ1-4; possible D gene TRBD1, 5 bases. V lost 7 bases, J lost 0 bases, and 9 bases lay in between. Germline lookup yields CDR1 SEHNR and CDR2 FQNEAQ (reference sequence). The CDR3 runs to 14 residues. The CDR3 DNA sequence: TGTGCCAGCACCATGGGGGCAACTAATGAAAAACTGTTTTTT. It encodes CASTMGATNEKLFF.

This chain joins TRBV5-6 and TRBJ1-1; D gene ambiguous. The CDR3 covers 13 residues. Germline-derived CDR1 and CDR2 are SGHDT and YYEEEE. Between the trimmed V and J ends, which lost 1 base and 7 bases, there was a span of 11 bases. The CDR3 DNA is TGTGCCAGCAGCTTGCCACAAGACCATGAAGCTTTCTTT. Translating it yields CASSLPQDHEAFF.

This clonotype has only a few counts. V usage is TRBV6-5 and J usage is TRBJ1-1, with D possibly TRBD1 on 6 matching bases. The CDR3 consists of 14 residues. V was clipped by 2 bases and J by 1 base, with 8 bases between them. Germline assignment: CDR1 MNHEY and CDR2 SVGAGI. CDR3 residues: CASSYAGENTEAFF. The CDR3 DNA reads as TGTGCCAGCAGTTACGCAGGGGAGAACACTGAAGCTTTCTTT.

This clonotype was recorded at least ten times. This rearrangement joins TRBV6-5 to TRBJ1-6; D unclear. The CDR3 covers 14 residues. CDR1 is MNHEY, CDR2 SVGAGI, per germline. Trimming took 5 bases from V and 7 from J, leaving 12 bases between them. In DNA, the CDR3 is TGTGCCAGCAGTCCCGTGGACTGGAATTCACCCCTCCACTTT. Translated, it gives CASSPVDWNSPLHF.

In this sample, this clonotype turned up a few times. The DNA for the CDR3 is TGTGCCATCGGGGGGGGGCTCCGCACAGATACGCAGTATTTT. Amino acids: CAIGGGLRTDTQYF. The chain uses TRBV10-3 and TRBJ2-3; possible D gene TRBD2, 7 bases. CDR1 is ENHRY, CDR2 SYGVKD, per germline. There are 14 residues in the CDR3. Trimming removed 8 bases at V and 1 base at J, with 13 bases between.

There are many counts of this clonotype. The chain joins TRBV7-2 to TRBJ1-6; perhaps TRBD1 as D (6 bases). Germline V gene sequence: CDR1 SGHTA, CDR2 FQGNSA. Deletions cut 4 bases from V and 7 bases from J, with 11 bases between. The CDR3 is 14 residues long. CDR3 sequence reads: CASSWGQGNSPLHF. CDR3 in DNA: TGTGCCAGCAGCTGGGGACAAGGAAATTCACCCCTCCACTTT.

This clonotype came up many times. CDR3 residues: CASSQEGSSGANVLTF. CDR3 DNA: TGCGCCAGCAGCCAAGAAGGGAGCTCTGGGGCCAACGTCCTGACTTTC. The chain carries TRBV4-3 and TRBJ2-6, with a possible D match to TRBD2 (5 bases). This CDR3 region has 16 residues. Trimming pared 0 bases from V and 0 bases from J, leaving 6 bases between. Germline V gene data show CDR1 as LGHNA and CDR2 as YSLEER.

This clonotype was picked up many times. The V gene is TRBV5-6, the J gene TRBJ2-7; no reliable D call. CDR3 length: 14 amino acids. CDR1 is SGHDT and CDR2 is YYEEEE in the germline V gene. With 1 base removed from V and 7 bases from J, the gap between germline ends came to 15 bases. CDR3 nucleotides: TGTGCCAGCAGCTTGCGACGGGCCAGGATAGAGCAGTACTTC. Encoded protein: CASSLRRARIEQYF.

This clonotype was observed at least ten times. This rearrangement joins TRBV7-2 to TRBJ2-1, with TRBD2 matching 9 bases. This CDR3 spans 15 amino acids. The V gene's germline CDR1 is SGHTA and CDR2 FQGNSA. After removal of 3 bases from V and 12 bases from J, the junction contained 12 bases not matched to a gene. CDR3 sequence: CASSFETSGGGRQFF. The CDR3 nucleotides read TGTGCCAGCAGCTTCGAGACTAGCGGTGGGGGGCGGCAGTTCTTC.

This clonotype was detected many times. The V call is TRBV6-1, the J call TRBJ2-3; TRBD1 agrees at 7 bases. The V segment lost 2 bases and the J segment 2 bases; nucleotides outside the gene matches: 7. The CDR3 is made up of 16 amino acids. The germline V gene encodes CDR1 MNHNS and CDR2 SASEGT. DNA for the CDR3: TGTGCCAGCAGTGAAAGACAGGGACCGTCCACAGATACGCAGTATTTT. Amino acids: CASSERQGPSTDTQYF.

The rearrangement uses TRBV7-9 and TRBJ2-2; TRBD2 might be the D (7 bases). Germline V lookup: CDR1 SEHNR, CDR2 FQNEAQ (reference sequence). V was cut by 3 bases and J by 3 bases, with 14 bases left in between. There are 16 residues in the CDR3. The CDR3: CASSFSRGRYTGELFF. As DNA, the CDR3 is TGTGCCAGCAGCTTTTCGCGGGGGCGGTACACCGGGGAGCTGTTTTTT.

The CDR3 region has the DNA TGTGCCAGCAGCTTAGTGATGGCAGATACGCAGTATTTT. Its protein is CASSLVMADTQYF. The chain uses TRBV11-2 and TRBJ2-3; unclear D gene. This CDR3 comprises 13 residues. With 1 base removed from V and 4 bases from J, the gap between germline ends came to 6 bases. Germline values: CDR1 SGHAT, CDR2 FQNNGV.

This clonotype was seen a few times. J is TRBJ2-3 and V is TRBV27; weak D call: TRBD1 (5 bases). This CDR3 spans 13 amino acids. Deletions cut 5 bases from V and 5 bases from J, with 11 bases between. Per the germline V gene, CDR1 is MNHEY and CDR2 is SMNVEV (reference sequence). The CDR3, as DNA: TGTGCCAGCAGTCGATACAGGATAGATACGCAGTATTTT. Residues: CASSRYRIDTQYF.